Reported below is one T cell receptor beta chain. What it binds is unknown. This specimen belongs to a study of siplizumab effects on memory and regulatory T cells. The study's findings and limits: Proliferating Tregs' suppressive function in siplizumab cultures went unconfirmed.

Germline V gives CDR1 SNHLY, CDR2 FYNNEI. V lost 5 bases, J lost 1 base, and 1 base stayed unmatched. The CDR3 extends over 14 amino acids. Data came from immunoSEQ multiplex PCR; TCRdb stores just in-frame clones and leaves some out. The sample consists of tens of thousands of clones, 79% of them appearing once. The clonotype originates from a human donor in good health. The chain links TRBV2 to TRBJ2-3; 9 bases are a match to TRBD2. The sequencing input was memory CD4+ T cells sorted from blood. This CDR3 reads CASSSSGGTDTQYF. The CDR3 region has the DNA TGTGCCAGCAGTTCTAGCGGGGGCACAGATACGCAGTATTTT. Together with reference TRBV2 and TRBJ2-3, the CDR3 gives the full variable domain: EPEVTQTPSHQVTQMGQEVILRCVPISNHLYFYWYRQILGQKVEFLVSFYNNEISEKSEIFDDQFSVERPDGSNFTLKIRSTKLEDSAMYFCASSSSGGTDTQYFGPGTRLTVL.